This T cell receptor beta chain was obtained from a study of blood T cell repertoires in COVID-19. Study context: PBMCs, B-cell-depleted T cells, or T cells were the source of the cDNA or gDNA that made up the material.

Participants were aged roughly 18 to 90 years from about two dozen US areas. Clinical history reported by participants formed the basis on which cohorts were assigned. The CDR3 runs to 13 residues. The trim removed 2 bases at V and 12 bases at J, leaving 4 bases unmatched. Germline V gene data show CDR1 as KGHSH and CDR2 as LQKENI. Authors' processing steps: Nucleated cell counts were estimated from reference gene primer amplification. Generated by immunoSEQ multiplex PCR, the TCRdb table keeps only in-frame clones and is missing some. V and J calls and clone size are copied from that table; D and trimming were computed from the DNA. The sample has over 200,000 clones, 70% to 90% seen once.

Input material: PBMCs or T cells enriched from blood (not recorded which). The receptor comes from a man aged 25-45 years who had recovered from COVID-19. The chain uses TRBV18 and TRBJ1-6, with 7 bases identical to TRBD1. In DNA, the CDR3 is TGTGCCAGCTCACCAGGGACAGAGGAACCCCTCCACTTT. It yields the protein CASSPGTEEPLHF.